Listed here are 20 T cell receptor beta chains from one sample, sequenced in a study of T cells expressing NK-cell markers. TCRdb reprocessed the 5' RACE reads, keeping one entry per CDR3 protein, no DNA. The specimen's table records over 100,000 distinct CDR3 sequences. The source material was blood T cells: a sorted CD56 or NKG2C T cell subset, CD4+ or CD8+ T cells, or bulk PBMC T cells (not recorded which). All receptors derive from a woman aged 18 to 75 in good health.

V is TRBV4-3 and J is TRBJ1-6; TCRdb proposes TRBD1, but this gene call is untestable without DNA. From germline, CDR1 is LGHNA and CDR2 YSLEER. The length of the CDR3 is 17 residues. CDR3: CASSQDDTGGSNSPLHF.

The CDR3 region is CASSLLQGQGTDTQYF. The chain couples TRBV28 to TRBJ2-3; TCRdb reports TRBD1, a call that lacks DNA to check it against. The germline V gene encodes CDR1 MDHEN and CDR2 SYDVKM. This CDR3 is 16 amino acids long.

The V and J genes are TRBV5-1 and TRBJ2-1; the D call of TRBD1 rests on TCRdb alone, since no DNA is present to check it. Germline V gives CDR1 SGHRS, CDR2 YFSETQ. The CDR3 length is 17 residues. The CDR3 is CASRSSEGLPSYNEQFF. Together with reference TRBV5-1 and TRBJ2-1, the CDR3 gives the full variable domain: KAGVTQTPRYLIKTRGQQVTLSCSPISGHRSVSWYQQTPGQGLQFLFEYFSETQRNKGNFPGRFSGRQFSNSRSEMNVSTLELGDSALYLCASRSSEGLPSYNEQFFGPGTRLTVL.

The rearrangement uses TRBV20-1 and TRBJ2-1; the D gene TCRdb calls, TRBD2, cannot be checked with no DNA. The CDR3 sequence is 21 residues long. From germline, CDR1 is DFQATT and CDR2 SNEGSKA (reference sequence). The CDR3: CSARDGTERDSISLSYNEQFF.

The chain employs TRBV4-3 and TRBJ2-6; checking the TCRdb D call of TRBD1 is not possible without DNA. Per germline, CDR1 LGHNA and CDR2 YSLEER. The CDR3 has 18 residues. The CDR3 sequence: CASSQVGDGSSGANVLTF.

This chain uses TRBV19 with TRBJ2-1; no DNA is available, so the TRBD2 call from TCRdb remains unchecked. From germline, CDR1 is LNHDA and CDR2 SQIVND (reference sequence). The CDR3 consists of 17 residues. CDR3 protein: CASSAISGTGSYNEQFF.

The chain links TRBV10-2 to TRBJ2-7; TCRdb proposes TRBD2, but this gene call is untestable without DNA. The length of the CDR3 is 13 residues. Germline V CDR1 and CDR2: WSHSY, SAAADI. The CDR3 loop is CASSDPSTLEQYF.

The chain couples TRBV4-1 to TRBJ2-5; TCRdb returns TRBD2, unconfirmable since there is no DNA. CDR3 size: 15 residues. In germline, CDR1 is MGHRA, CDR2 YSYEKL. CDR3 region: CASSQDGGVPETQYF.

The V gene is TRBV5-1, the J gene TRBJ2-5. The germline gives CDR1 SGHRS, CDR2 YFSETQ. The CDR3 is made up of 15 amino acids. CDR3 region: CASSVGQGLLETQYF.

J is TRBJ2-5 and V is TRBV20-1; with no DNA, the TCRdb D assignment of TRBD2 cannot be verified. CDR3 size: 16 residues. The germline gives CDR1 DFQATT, CDR2 SNEGSKA (reference sequence). The CDR3 spells CSAIPKGEGVRETQYF.

V usage is TRBV4-3 and J usage is TRBJ2-1; TCRdb lists TRBD1, though no DNA is available to test this call. The CDR3 has 15 amino acids. Germline values: CDR1 LGHNA, CDR2 YSLEER. CDR3 residues: CASSQDRDNYNEQFF.

The chain carries TRBV9 and TRBJ1-2; TCRdb designates TRBD1, a call that cannot be tested without DNA. Germline V gives CDR1 SGDLS, CDR2 YYNGEE. The CDR3 covers 14 residues. This chain's CDR3 is CASSEAGTALGYTF. The entire variable domain, with the rest obtained from reference TRBV9 and TRBJ1-2, is as follows: DSGVTQTPKHLITATGQRVTLRCSPRSGDLSVYWYQQSLDQGLQFLIQYYNGEERAKGNILERFSAQQFPDLHSELNLSSLELGDSALYFCASSEAGTALGYTFGSGTRLTVV.

The chain carries TRBV15 and TRBJ2-7. From germline, CDR1 is LNHNV and CDR2 YYDKDF (reference sequence). The CDR3 has 13 amino acids. CDR3 region: CATSRDGLYEQYF. Complete variable domain (other parts from reference TRBV15 and TRBJ2-7): DAMVIQNPRYQVTQFGKPVTLSCSQTLNHNVMYWYQQKSSQAPKLLFHYYDKDFNNEADTPDNFQSRRPNTSFCFLDIRSPGLGDTAMYLCATSRDGLYEQYFGPGTRLTVT.

V is TRBV12-3 or TRBV12-4 and J is TRBJ1-1. The CDR3 totals 14 residues. The CDR3 spells CASRTRPKNTEAFF.

The V call is TRBV29-1, the J call TRBJ1-1. There are 15 residues in the CDR3. In germline, CDR1 is SQVTM, CDR2 ANQGSEA. CDR3 protein: CSTGVRDYLGTEAFF.

This chain's CDR3 is CSVEDHPDEQYF. The rearrangement joins TRBV29-1 to TRBJ2-7. Germline CDR1 reads SQVTM; CDR2 reads ANQGSEA. The CDR3 contains 12 residues.

The chain has TRBV12-3 or TRBV12-4 and TRBJ1-2; there is no DNA to check the TCRdb D call of TRBD1. CDR3 length equals 14 residues. This CDR3 reads CASSSSGGAGGYTF.

CDR3 protein: CSARDRVVVGVGETQYF. The chain employs TRBV20-1 and TRBJ2-5; TCRdb's D gene call, TRBD2, goes unchecked for lack of DNA. Germline V gene data show CDR1 as DFQATT and CDR2 as SNEGSKA (reference sequence). The CDR3 consists of 17 residues.

The rearrangement joins TRBV12-3 or TRBV12-4 to TRBJ2-3; TCRdb selects TRBD2, and the lack of DNA leaves this call unchecked. This CDR3 is 12 amino acids long. Here the CDR3 reads CASALGSDTQYF.

The chain recombines TRBV11-1 with TRBJ1-4; checking the TCRdb D call of TRBD1 is not possible without DNA. The CDR3 is 15 amino acids. Germline CDR1 SGHAT, CDR2 FQDESV (reference sequence). The CDR3 loop reads CASSSTDRGNEKLFF.